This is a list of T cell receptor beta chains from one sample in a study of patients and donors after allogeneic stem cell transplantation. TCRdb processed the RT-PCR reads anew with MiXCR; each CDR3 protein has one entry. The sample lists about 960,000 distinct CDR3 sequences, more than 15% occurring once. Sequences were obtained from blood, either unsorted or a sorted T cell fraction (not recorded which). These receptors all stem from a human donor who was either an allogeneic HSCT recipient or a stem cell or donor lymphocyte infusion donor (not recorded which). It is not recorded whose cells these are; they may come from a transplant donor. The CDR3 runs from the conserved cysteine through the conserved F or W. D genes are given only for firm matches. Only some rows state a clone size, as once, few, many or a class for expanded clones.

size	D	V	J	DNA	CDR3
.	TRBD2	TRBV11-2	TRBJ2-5	TGTGCCAGCAGCTTTGGGACTAGCGGACTCCAAGGGACCCAGTACTTC	CASSFGTSGLQGTQYF
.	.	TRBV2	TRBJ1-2	TGTGCCAGCATCAGGACTGTTTACAACTATGGCTACACCTTC	CASIRTVYNYGYTF
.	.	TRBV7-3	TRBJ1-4	TGTGCCAGCAGCCCCGGGGGCCGACCTAATGAAAAACTGTTTTTT	CASSPGGRPNEKLFF
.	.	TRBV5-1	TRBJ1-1	TGCGCCAGCAGCTTGGGCGCGGGGACCGACACTGAAGCTTTCTTT	CASSLGAGTDTEAFF
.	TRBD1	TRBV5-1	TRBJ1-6	TGCGCCAGCGCAGAACAGGGGCACTATAATTCACCCCTCCACTTT	CASAEQGHYNSPLHF
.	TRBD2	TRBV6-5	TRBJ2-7	TGTGCCAGCAGTTACTCGAATTTGCTAGCGGGCGAGCAGTACTTC	CASSYSNLLAGEQYF
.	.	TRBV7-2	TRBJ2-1	TGTGCCAGCAGCCCGGTTACCTACAATGAGCAGTTCTTC	CASSPVTYNEQFF
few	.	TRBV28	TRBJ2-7	TGTGCCACGGGGGTAACGGACTTTCTCTACGAGCAGTACTTC	CATGVTDFLYEQYF
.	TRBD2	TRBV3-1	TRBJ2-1	TGTGCCAGCAGCCAAGTCCGACTAGCGGGAGGGGGAAATGAGCAGTTCTTC	CASSQVRLAGGGNEQFF
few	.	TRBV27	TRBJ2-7	TGTGCCAGCAGTACCACTAGCAGGTCCGAGCAGTACTTC	CASSTTSRSEQYF
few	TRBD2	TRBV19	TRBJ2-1	TGTGCCAGTAGTATAGGGCTAGCGGCTGAGCAGTTCTTC	CASSIGLAAEQFF
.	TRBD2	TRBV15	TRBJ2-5	TGTGCCACCAGCGTAGAGCGGGGAGCAGAGACCCAGTACTTC	CATSVERGAETQYF
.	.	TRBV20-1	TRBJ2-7	TGCAGTGCTAGCGCCCGAGGGGACCAGACCTACGAGCAGTACTTC	CSASARGDQTYEQYF
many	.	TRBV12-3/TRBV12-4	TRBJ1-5	TGTGCCAGCAGTTTAAGCGGGGAAGGGCCCCAGCATTTT	CASSLSGEGPQHF
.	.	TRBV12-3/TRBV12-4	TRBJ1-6	TGTGCCAGCAGCTCGTCCGGAGGCAGACCACTTTCACCCCTCCACTTT	CASSSSGGRPLSPLHF
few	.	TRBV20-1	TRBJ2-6	TGCAGTGCTAGCCGCCGGCAAGTCAGCTCTGGGGCCAACGTCCTGACTTTC	CSASRRQVSSGANVLTF
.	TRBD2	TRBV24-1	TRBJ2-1	TGTGCCACCAGTGACCCCGGGACTAGCGGGAGTGATGAGCAGTTCTTC	CATSDPGTSGSDEQFF
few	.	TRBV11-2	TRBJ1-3	TGTGCCAGCAGCTTAGGACAAAACTCTGGAAACACCATATATTTT	CASSLGQNSGNTIYF
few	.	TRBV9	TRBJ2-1	TGTGCCAGCAGCGTAGGAGGTGGGAAGAATGAGCAGTTCTTC	CASSVGGGKNEQFF
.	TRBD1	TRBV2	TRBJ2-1	TGTGCCAACCTCCGGGACAGGGTAGGCAATGAGCAGTTCTTC	CANLRDRVGNEQFF
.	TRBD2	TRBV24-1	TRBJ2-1	TGTGCCACCAGTGATTCGACTAGCGGGAGGTATGAGCAGTTCTTC	CATSDSTSGRYEQFF
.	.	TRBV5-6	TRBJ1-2	TGTGCCAGCGAGCTTGTAACAGGGCGAGGAGGAGGGTGCACCTTC	CASELVTGRGGGCTF
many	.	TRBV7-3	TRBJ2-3	TGTGCCAGCAGCTCCCTAGGTGGCACAGATACGCAGTATTTT	CASSSLGGTDTQYF
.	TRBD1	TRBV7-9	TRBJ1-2	TGTGCCAGCAGCCTAAGGCCTACCAGGGGGCAGTATGGCTACACCTTC	CASSLRPTRGQYGYTF
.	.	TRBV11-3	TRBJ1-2	TGTGCCAGCAGCTCCTCCCAAAACTATGGCTACACCTTC	CASSSSQNYGYTF
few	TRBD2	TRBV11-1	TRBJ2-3	TGTGCCAGCAGCTTTAGTTCTCAGCGGGGGCGATTTACCTCTAGCACAGATACGCAGTATTTT	CASSFSSQRGRFTSSTDTQYF
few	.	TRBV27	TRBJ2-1	TGTGCCAGCAGTAAACTTCAGCCAAACAATGAGCAGTTCTTC	CASSKLQPNNEQFF
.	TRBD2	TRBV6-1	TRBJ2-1	TGTGCCAGCAGCCCCGATCCCCGCGGGAGGGCCGAGTACTTC	CASSPDPRGRAEYF
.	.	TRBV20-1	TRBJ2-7	TGCAGTGCTAGAGTGATGTCCCACGAGCAGTACTTC	CSARVMSHEQYF
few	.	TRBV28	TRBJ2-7	TGTGCCAGCAGCTACAGATCAGCTAAAGACGAGCAGTACTTC	CASSYRSAKDEQYF
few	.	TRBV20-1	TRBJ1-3	TGCAGTGCCGTTAGTCTGGCTGGAAACACCATATATTTT	CSAVSLAGNTIYF
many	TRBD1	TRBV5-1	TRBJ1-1	TGCGCCAGCAGCTTGGTAGGACAGGGGAACACTGAAGCTTTCTTT	CASSLVGQGNTEAFF
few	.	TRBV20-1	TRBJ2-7	TGCAGTGCCAGCCCCGACTCCTACGAGCAGTACTTC	CSASPDSYEQYF
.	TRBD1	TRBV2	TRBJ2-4	TGTGCCAGCAGTGAACACAGGGGCGACGCCAAAAACATTCAGTACTTC	CASSEHRGDAKNIQYF
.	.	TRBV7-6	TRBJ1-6	TGTGCCAGCAGCTTAGTTTCGGGATATTCACCCCTCCACTTT	CASSLVSGYSPLHF
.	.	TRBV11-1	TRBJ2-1	TGTGCCAGCAGCTTAGATACAGGTCCCTACAATGAGCAGTTCTTC	CASSLDTGPYNEQFF
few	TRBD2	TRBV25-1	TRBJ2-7	TGTGCCAGCAGTGAATCGACTAGCGGCGCCTACGAGCAGTACTTC	CASSESTSGAYEQYF
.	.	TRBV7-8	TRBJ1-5	TGTGCCAGCAGCTTAGGGGGGAGGGTGGGACAGCCCCAGCATTTT	CASSLGGRVGQPQHF
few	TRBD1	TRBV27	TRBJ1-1	TGTGCCAGCAGTTTTTCAGTAGACAGGGGTGCTTTCTTT	CASSFSVDRGAFF
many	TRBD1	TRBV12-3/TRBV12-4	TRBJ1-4	TGTGCCAGCAGAGCGACGGGACAGAGGAATGAAAAACTGTTTTTT	CASRATGQRNEKLFF
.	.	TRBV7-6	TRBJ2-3	TGTGCCAGCAGCTTAAGTTTCGGGGGAGCGCGCGCAGATACGCAGTATTTT	CASSLSFGGARADTQYF
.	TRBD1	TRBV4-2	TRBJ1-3	TGTGCCAGCAGCTTAAGGACAGGGGACGGAAACACCATATATTTT	CASSLRTGDGNTIYF
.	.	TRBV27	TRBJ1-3	TGTGCCAGCAGTTTATCCAGGGTTGAAAACACCATATATTTT	CASSLSRVENTIYF
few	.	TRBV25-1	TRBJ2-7	TGTGCCAGCAGTCCTCGACTCTCCTACGAGCAGTACTTC	CASSPRLSYEQYF
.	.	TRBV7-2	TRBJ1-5	TGTGCCAGCAGCCAAGATGGGCAGGGATATCAGCCCCAGCATTTT	CASSQDGQGYQPQHF
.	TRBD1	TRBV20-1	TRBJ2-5	TGCAGTGCCAAGGACAGGGGGCGTGGGGGGATCCGAGAGACCCAGTACTTC	CSAKDRGRGGIRETQYF
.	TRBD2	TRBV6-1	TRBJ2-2	TGTGCCAGCAGGGCTCTAGCGGGAGGCACCGGGGAGCTGTTTTTT	CASRALAGGTGELFF
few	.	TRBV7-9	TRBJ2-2	TGTGCCAGCAGCAGGACATCTATTCTATACAACGGGGAGCTGTTTTTT	CASSRTSILYNGELFF
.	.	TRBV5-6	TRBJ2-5	TGTGCCAGCAGCTTGGGCCTAACAGGGAGTGGAGAGACCCAGTACTTC	CASSLGLTGSGETQYF
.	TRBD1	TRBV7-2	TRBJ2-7	TGTGCCATCAATACCAGCCCCCAGGGGGCGCACGAGCAGTACTTC	CAINTSPQGAHEQYF